The rows below give T cell receptor beta chains drawn from one sample of a study of cytomegalovirus exposure and HLA in healthy donors. Sequencing used immunoSEQ multiplex PCR; TCRdb keeps in-frame clones, though not all of them. The table shows 90,000 to 110,000 clones, with just under 80% occurring only once. The sequenced sample consisted of PBMCs. These receptors all come from a male donor in good health and CMV-seronegative. CDR3s include the opening cysteine and the closing phenylalanine or tryptophan. The order of the fields is J gene, clone size, D gene, V gene, CDR3 protein, CDR3 DNA. The D gene is left open where the match is weak. Clone size is not always given. Where it is, it says once, few, many or a class for expanded clones.

TRBJ2-7 few TRBD1 TRBV15 CATSLRQGGSGEQYF TGTGCCACCAGCTTACGACAGGGTGGTTCTGGCGAGCAGTACTTC
TRBJ1-2 - - TRBV5-1 CASSLGQVYYGYTF TGCGCCAGCAGCTTGGGGCAGGTTTACTATGGCTACACCTTC
TRBJ2-3 once TRBD2 TRBV10-1 CASSIGTSGAGPDTQYF TGCGCCAGCAGTATTGGGACTAGCGGGGCTGGGCCAGATACGCAGTATTTT
TRBJ2-3 - TRBD2 TRBV4-1 CASSGTSGNTDTQYF TGCGCCAGCAGCGGGACTAGCGGGAACACAGATACGCAGTATTTT
TRBJ2-7 - TRBD1 TRBV27 CASSFRRTGVGEQYF TGTGCCAGCAGTTTCAGAAGGACAGGGGTGGGCGAGCAGTACTTC
TRBJ2-5 - - TRBV19 CASSTRLTWRQETQYF TGTGCCAGTAGTACCCGCCTGACCTGGAGACAAGAGACCCAGTACTTC
TRBJ2-2 - - TRBV28 CASTPGGKPGELFF TGTGCCAGCACTCCGGGCGGGAAGCCCGGGGAGCTGTTTTTT
TRBJ2-1 - TRBD2 TRBV11-3 CASSLETSGRGEQFF TGTGCCAGCAGCTTAGAAACTAGCGGGAGAGGTGAGCAGTTCTTC
TRBJ1-4 - - TRBV7-2 CASSLTGPTNEKLFF TGTGCCAGCAGCTTAACAGGGCCCACTAATGAAAAACTGTTTTTT
TRBJ2-5 few TRBD2 TRBV7-9 CASSSPGLAGETQYF TGTGCCAGCAGCTCGCCGGGACTAGCGGGAGAGACCCAGTACTTC
TRBJ2-2 few - TRBV6-6 CASSYSTVPGELFF TGTGCCAGCAGTTACTCGACTGTCCCCGGGGAGCTGTTTTTT
TRBJ2-5 - - TRBV28 CASSSRRLAQETQYF TGTGCCAGCAGTTCCCGGAGGTTGGCGCAAGAGACCCAGTACTTC
TRBJ2-1 many - TRBV2 CASSRQGGLDEQFF TGTGCCAGCAGTCGACAGGGAGGTTTAGATGAGCAGTTCTTC
TRBJ1-1 few TRBD1 TRBV6-5 CASRPRGRNTEAFF TGTGCCAGTAGACCCAGGGGGCGTAACACTGAAGCTTTCTTT
TRBJ2-1 - TRBD1 TRBV27 CASGERDRGYNEQFF TGTGCCAGCGGAGAGAGGGACAGGGGTTACAATGAGCAGTTCTTC
TRBJ2-3 - - TRBV29-1 CSVEDVIVGGTDTQYF TGCAGCGTTGAAGACGTCATTGTGGGGGGAACAGATACGCAGTATTTT
TRBJ2-2 few - TRBV28 CASSYTDSPYTGELFF TGTGCCAGCAGTTACACGGACAGTCCGTACACCGGGGAGCTGTTTTTT
TRBJ2-1 - TRBD2 TRBV7-3 CASSLRGLDSNEQFF TGTGCCAGCAGCTTAAGGGGACTAGACTCCAATGAGCAGTTCTTC
TRBJ2-1 once TRBD2 TRBV6-1 CASSEGLAGRDEQFF TGTGCCAGCAGTGAAGGACTAGCGGGACGAGATGAGCAGTTCTTC
TRBJ2-7 - - TRBV10-1 CASSGGFDEQYF TGCGCCAGCAGTGGAGGGTTCGACGAGCAGTACTTC